The 13 T cell receptor beta chains below were found in one sample sequenced in a study of shared clonotypes between healthy human individuals. Sequenced by immunoSEQ multiplex PCR; TCRdb stores in-frame clones only, minus some. In the table there are more than 2 million clones, just under 95% of which are singletons. Naive CD8 isolation took CD45RO-negative cells positively selected for CCR7 and excluded terminally differentiated effector memory CD45RA+ cells. The sample comprised naive CD8+ T cells sorted from blood. The receptors here all came from a man aged 18 to 30 in good health.

The chain links TRBV19 to TRBJ2-2; 11 nucleotides align to TRBD2. Germline CDR1 and CDR2: LNHDA and SQIVND (reference sequence). CDR3 size: 13 residues. CDR3 in amino acids: CAGLAGNTGELFF. The CDR3 DNA reads as TGTGCTGGACTAGCGGGGAACACCGGGGAGCTGTTTTTT.

The chain is built from TRBV10-3 and TRBJ1-3; TRBD1 is a possible D gene (5 bases). CDR3 size: 17 residues. Germline CDR1 ENHRY, CDR2 SYGVKD. V was pared by 7 bases and J by 0 bases, with 19 bases between. The CDR3 coding sequence is TGTGCCATCACCTACGGGGGGGTCCTCCGCTCTGGAAACACCATATATTTT. It encodes CAITYGGVLRSGNTIYF.

V and J are TRBV6-5 and TRBJ1-2; 9 nucleotides line up with TRBD1. Germline loops: CDR1 MNHEY, CDR2 SVGAGI. The length of the CDR3 is 13 residues. V lost 2 bases to trimming and J lost 7 bases; unmatched junction nucleotides: 2. CDR3 amino acids: CASSYTGGSGYTF. The CDR3 DNA is TGTGCCAGCAGTTACACAGGGGGCTCTGGCTACACCTTC.

The chain links TRBV12-5 to TRBJ1-1, with D uncertain. CDR1 and CDR2 from the germline V gene are LGHNT and FRNRAP. This CDR3 spans 14 amino acids. Trimming pared 0 bases from V and 1 base from J, leaving 6 bases between. The CDR3 here is CASGLVLANTEAFF. The DNA for the CDR3 is TGTGCTAGTGGTTTGGTACTGGCGAACACTGAAGCTTTCTTT.

The rearrangement links TRBV5-5 to TRBJ1-6, with a weak D call TRBD1 (5 bases). Germline V gene sequence: CDR1 SGHKS, CDR2 YYEKEE (reference sequence). Trimming stripped 10 bases from V and 5 bases from J, with 28 bases between. The CDR3 has 18 amino acids. CDR3 in amino acids: CAGLERDALLAHNSPLHF. CDR3 nucleotides: TGTGCCGGCTTAGAGAGGGACGCCCTATTAGCTCATAATTCACCCCTCCACTTT.

To note about this clone: Other nucleotide sequences from this sample produce the same CDR3. V is TRBV7-9 and J is TRBJ1-1; 9 positions match TRBD1. CDR1 is SEHNR, CDR2 FQNEAQ, per germline (reference sequence). The CDR3 has 15 residues. V dropped 5 bases and J dropped 0; count of bases not matched to a gene: 4. CDR3 sequence reads: CASSPGQGMNTEAFF. The CDR3 DNA follows: TGTGCCAGCAGCCCGGGACAGGGCATGAACACTGAAGCTTTCTTT.

This clone was counted only a few times. The rearrangement joins TRBV7-9 to TRBJ1-6; TRBD1 is a possible D gene (5 bases). V gave up 6 bases and J gave up 10 bases, with 25 bases separating them. Germline values: CDR1 SEHNR, CDR2 FQNEAQ (reference sequence). The CDR3 totals 17 residues. The CDR3 loop reads CASSHPSGQGRGSPLHF. The CDR3 DNA reads TGTGCCAGCAGTCACCCCTCGGGGCAGGGAAGAGGATCACCCCTCCACTTT.

Comment on this clone: Other DNA sequences in the same sample also yield this CDR3. The rearrangement uses TRBV4-1 and TRBJ2-3, with 11 nucleotides matching TRBD2. Germline CDR1 reads MGHRA; CDR2 reads YSYEKL. Losses at the gene ends were 4 bases for V and 3 bases for J; bases not matched to a gene: 3. This CDR3 contains 15 residues. The CDR3 DNA reads TGCGCCAGCAGCCCCCCTAGCGGGGGGACAGATACGCAGTATTTT. This sequence encodes CASSPPSGGTDTQYF.

V usage is TRBV7-2 and J usage is TRBJ2-3; 14 bases align to TRBD2. The CDR3 has 19 residues. Per the germline V gene, CDR1 is SGHTA and CDR2 is FQGNSA. The junction had 7 bases not matched to a gene; V was cut back by 2 bases and J by 0 bases. CDR3 bases: TGTGCCAGCAGCTTACGGGGGACTAGCGGGAGTGGGAGCACAGATACGCAGTATTTT. Protein product: CASSLRGTSGSGSTDTQYF.

The rearrangement joins TRBV5-6 to TRBJ1-1; possible D gene TRBD1, 6 bases. Deletions cut 5 bases from V and 0 bases from J, with 8 bases between. The CDR3 is made up of 13 amino acids. Germline values: CDR1 SGHDT, CDR2 YYEEEE. The CDR3 bases are TGTGCCAGCAGGGGGGCGGTGAACACTGAAGCTTTCTTT. It translates to CASRGAVNTEAFF.

The genes are TRBV4-1 and TRBJ1-3; 9 bases are a match to TRBD1. Trimming cost V 3 bases and J 4 bases; bases outside gene matches: 10. CDR1 is MGHRA and CDR2 is YSYEKL in the germline V gene. This CDR3 has 17 amino acids. CDR3 DNA: TGCGCCAGCAGCCATCGGGGACAGGGTGATTTCGGAAACACCATATATTTT. It yields the protein CASSHRGQGDFGNTIYF.

This chain joins TRBV7-2 and TRBJ2-5; possible D gene TRBD1, 6 bases. The CDR3 is 14 residues long. V shed 3 bases and J shed 1 base, with 9 bases lying between them. CDR1 SGHTA and CDR2 FQGNSA come from the germline V gene. CDR3 sequence: CASSFLTGQETQYF. The CDR3 DNA reads as TGTGCCAGCAGCTTCCTGACAGGCCAAGAGACCCAGTACTTC.

The rearrangement uses TRBV30 and TRBJ2-7; possible D gene TRBD2, 6 bases. The ends were cut back, 5 bases at V and 6 bases at J, with 17 bases in the middle. Germline CDR1 is GTSNPN and CDR2 is SVGIG (reference sequence). The CDR3 length is 13 residues. DNA for the CDR3: TGTGCCTGGGATTCAATGTTCGGGAGCGAGCAGTACTTC. Protein sequence: CAWDSMFGSEQYF.